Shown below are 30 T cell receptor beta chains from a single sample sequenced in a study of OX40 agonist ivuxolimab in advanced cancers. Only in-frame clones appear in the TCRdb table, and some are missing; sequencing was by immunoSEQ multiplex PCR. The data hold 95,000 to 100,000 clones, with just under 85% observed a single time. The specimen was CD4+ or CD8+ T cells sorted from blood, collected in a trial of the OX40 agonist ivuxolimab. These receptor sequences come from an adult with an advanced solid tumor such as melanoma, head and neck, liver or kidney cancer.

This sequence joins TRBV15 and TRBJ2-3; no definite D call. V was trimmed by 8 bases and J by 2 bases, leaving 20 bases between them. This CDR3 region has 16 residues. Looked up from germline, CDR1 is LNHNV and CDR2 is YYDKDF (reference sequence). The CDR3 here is CATFTQTALYTDTQYF. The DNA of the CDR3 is TGTGCCACCTTTACACAAACAGCCCTCTACACAGATACGCAGTATTTT.

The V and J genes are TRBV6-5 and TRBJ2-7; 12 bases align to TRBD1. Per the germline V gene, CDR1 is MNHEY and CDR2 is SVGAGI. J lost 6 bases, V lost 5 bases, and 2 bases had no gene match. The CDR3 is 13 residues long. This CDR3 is CASSGDRGREQYF. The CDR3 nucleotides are TGTGCCAGCAGTGGGGACAGGGGGCGCGAGCAGTACTTC.

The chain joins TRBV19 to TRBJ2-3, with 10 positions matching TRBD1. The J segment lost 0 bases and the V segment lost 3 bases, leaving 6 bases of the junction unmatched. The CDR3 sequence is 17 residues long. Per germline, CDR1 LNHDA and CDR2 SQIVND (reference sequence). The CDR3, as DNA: TGTGCCAGTAGTATCTTGGGACAGGGGCTTAGCACAGATACGCAGTATTTT. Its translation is CASSILGQGLSTDTQYF.

Written as DNA, the CDR3 is TGTGCCAGCAGCCAAGCAACTAGCGGGGGGAGTTCCTACAATGAGCAGTTCTTC. Its protein is CASSQATSGGSSYNEQFF. This rearrangement joins TRBV4-2 to TRBJ2-1, with 12 positions matching TRBD2. Germline V gene sequence: CDR1 LGHNA, CDR2 YNFKEQ. Trimming at V came to 1 base and at J to 1 base, leaving 5 bases not matched to a gene. CDR3 size: 18 residues.

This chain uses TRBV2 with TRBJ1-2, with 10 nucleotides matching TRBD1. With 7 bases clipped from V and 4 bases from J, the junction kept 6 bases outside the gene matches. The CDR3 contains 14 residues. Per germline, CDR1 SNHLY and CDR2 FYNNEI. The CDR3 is CASTSRTGGYGYTF. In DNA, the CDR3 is TGTGCCAGCACCTCCCGGACAGGGGGCTATGGCTACACCTTC.

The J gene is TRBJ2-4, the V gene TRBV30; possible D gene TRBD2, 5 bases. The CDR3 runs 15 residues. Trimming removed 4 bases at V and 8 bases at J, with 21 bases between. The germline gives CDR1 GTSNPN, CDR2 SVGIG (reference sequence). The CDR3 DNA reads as TGTGCCTGGAACCGAGGGCCAGAGGGCCTAGACATTCAGTACTTC. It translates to CAWNRGPEGLDIQYF. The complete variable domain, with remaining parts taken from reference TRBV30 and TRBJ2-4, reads SQTIHQWPATLVQPVGSPLSLECTVEGTSNPNLYWYRQAAGRGLQLLFYSVGIGQISSEVPQNLSASRPQDRQFILSSKKLLLSDSGFYLCAWNRGPEGLDIQYFGAGTRLSVL.

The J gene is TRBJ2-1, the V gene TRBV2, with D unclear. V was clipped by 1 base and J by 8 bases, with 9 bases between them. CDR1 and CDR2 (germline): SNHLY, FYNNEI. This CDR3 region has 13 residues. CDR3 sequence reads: CASSEDRLDEQFF. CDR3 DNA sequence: TGTGCCAGCAGTGAAGACCGCTTGGATGAGCAGTTCTTC.

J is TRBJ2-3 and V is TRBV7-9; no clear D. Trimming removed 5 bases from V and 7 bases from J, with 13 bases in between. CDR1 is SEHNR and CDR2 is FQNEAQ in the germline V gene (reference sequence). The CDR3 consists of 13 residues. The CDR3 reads CASSLPGLYTQYF. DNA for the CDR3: TGTGCCAGCAGCCTCCCGGGTCTATATACGCAGTATTTT.

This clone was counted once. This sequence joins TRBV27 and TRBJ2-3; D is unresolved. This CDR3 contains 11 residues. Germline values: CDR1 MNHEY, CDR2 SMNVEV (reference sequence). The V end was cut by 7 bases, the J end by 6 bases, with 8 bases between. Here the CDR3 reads CASKYWDTQYF. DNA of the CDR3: TGTGCCAGCAAATATTGGGATACGCAGTATTTT.

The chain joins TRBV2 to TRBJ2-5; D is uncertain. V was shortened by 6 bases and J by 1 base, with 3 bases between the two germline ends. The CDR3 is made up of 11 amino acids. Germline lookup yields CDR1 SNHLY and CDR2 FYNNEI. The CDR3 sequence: CASRLQETQYF. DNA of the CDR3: TGTGCCAGCAGACTCCAAGAGACCCAGTACTTC.

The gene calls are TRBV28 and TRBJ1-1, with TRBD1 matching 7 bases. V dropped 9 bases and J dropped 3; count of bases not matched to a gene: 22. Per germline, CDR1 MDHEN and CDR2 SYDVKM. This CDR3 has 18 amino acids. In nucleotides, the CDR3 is TGTGCCAGTCCATCTTCAGGACCGCAGGGGGGAATAGACACTGAAGCTTTCTTT. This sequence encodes CASPSSGPQGGIDTEAFF.

DNA of the CDR3: TGTGCCAGCAGTTACCAGTCACCCCTCCACTTT. It translates to CASSYQSPLHF. This chain uses TRBV6-6 with TRBJ1-6; D not certain. Trimming cost V 2 bases and J 10 bases, with 3 bases left between them. This CDR3 contains 11 residues. Germline CDR1 and CDR2: MNHNY and SVGAGI (reference sequence).

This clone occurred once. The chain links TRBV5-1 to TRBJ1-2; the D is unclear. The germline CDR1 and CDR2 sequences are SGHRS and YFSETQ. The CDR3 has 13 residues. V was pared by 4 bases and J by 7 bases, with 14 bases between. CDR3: CASSHSGPSGYTF. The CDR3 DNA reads TGCGCCAGCAGCCACAGCGGCCCAAGTGGCTACACCTTC.

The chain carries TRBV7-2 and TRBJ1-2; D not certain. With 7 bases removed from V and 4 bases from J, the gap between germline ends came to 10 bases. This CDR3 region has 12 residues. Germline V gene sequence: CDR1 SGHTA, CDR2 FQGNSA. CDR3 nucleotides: TGTGCCAGCAAAGGCAGTATCTATGGCTACACCTTC. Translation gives CASKGSIYGYTF.

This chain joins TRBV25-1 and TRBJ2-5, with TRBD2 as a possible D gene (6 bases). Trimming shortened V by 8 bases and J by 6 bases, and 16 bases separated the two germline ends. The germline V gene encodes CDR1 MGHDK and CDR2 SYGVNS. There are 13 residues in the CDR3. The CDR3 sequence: CASWGGVGKTQYF. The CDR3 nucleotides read TGTGCCAGCTGGGGCGGGGTTGGAAAGACCCAGTACTTC. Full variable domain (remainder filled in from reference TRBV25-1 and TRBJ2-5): EADIYQTPRYLVIGTGKKITLECSQTMGHDKMYWYQQDPGMELHLIHYSYGVNSTEKGDLSSESTVSRIRTEHFPLTLESARPSHTSQYLCASWGGVGKTQYFGPGTRLLVL.

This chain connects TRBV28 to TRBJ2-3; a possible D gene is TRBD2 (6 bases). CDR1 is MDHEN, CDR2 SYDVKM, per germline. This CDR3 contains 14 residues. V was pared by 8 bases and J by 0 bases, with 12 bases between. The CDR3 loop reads CASGGLRSTDTQYF. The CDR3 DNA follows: TGTGCCAGCGGGGGACTTCGTAGCACAGATACGCAGTATTTT.

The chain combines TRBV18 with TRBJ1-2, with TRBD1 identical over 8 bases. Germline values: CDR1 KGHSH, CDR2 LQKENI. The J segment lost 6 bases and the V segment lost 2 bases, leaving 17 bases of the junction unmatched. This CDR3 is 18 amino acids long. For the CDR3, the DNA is TGTGCCAGCTCACCAGGGGAACGAGGCGAGGACAGGGTAAATGGCTACACCTTC. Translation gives CASSPGERGEDRVNGYTF. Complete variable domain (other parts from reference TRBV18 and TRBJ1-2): NAGVMQNPRHLVRRRGQEARLRCSPMKGHSHVYWYRQLPEEGLKFMVYLQKENIIDESGMPKERFSAEFPKEGPSILRIQQVVRGDSAAYFCASSPGERGEDRVNGYTFGSGTRLTVV.

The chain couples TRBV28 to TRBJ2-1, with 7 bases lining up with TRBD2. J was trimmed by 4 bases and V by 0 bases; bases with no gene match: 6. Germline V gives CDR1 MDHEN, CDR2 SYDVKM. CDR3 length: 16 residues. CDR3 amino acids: CASSLWTGGSYNEQFF. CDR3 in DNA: TGTGCCAGCAGTTTATGGACGGGAGGTAGTTACAATGAGCAGTTCTTC.

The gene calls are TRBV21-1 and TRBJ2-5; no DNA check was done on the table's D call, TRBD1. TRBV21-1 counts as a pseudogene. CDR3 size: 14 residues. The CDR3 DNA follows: TGTGCCAGCAGCAAAGGACAGAATTGGGAGACCCAGTACTTC. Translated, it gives CASSKGQNWETQYF.

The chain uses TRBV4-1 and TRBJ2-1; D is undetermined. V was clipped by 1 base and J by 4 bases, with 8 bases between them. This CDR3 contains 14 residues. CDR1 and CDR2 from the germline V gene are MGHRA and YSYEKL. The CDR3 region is CASSQGKIYNEQFF. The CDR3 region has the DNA TGCGCCAGCAGCCAAGGCAAGATATACAATGAGCAGTTCTTC.

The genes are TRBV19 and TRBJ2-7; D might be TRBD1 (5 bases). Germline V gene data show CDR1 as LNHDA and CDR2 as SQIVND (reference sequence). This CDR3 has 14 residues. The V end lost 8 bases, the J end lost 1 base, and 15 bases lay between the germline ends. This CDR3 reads CASSQAARSYEQYF. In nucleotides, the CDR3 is TGTGCCAGTTCACAGGCTGCGAGGTCCTACGAGCAGTACTTC.

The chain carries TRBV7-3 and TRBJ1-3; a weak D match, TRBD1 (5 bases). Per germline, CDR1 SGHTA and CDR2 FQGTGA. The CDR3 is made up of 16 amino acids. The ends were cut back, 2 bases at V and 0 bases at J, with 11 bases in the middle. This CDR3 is CASSLVGVHSGNTIYF. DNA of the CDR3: TGTGCCAGCAGCTTAGTGGGGGTCCACTCTGGAAACACCATATATTTT.

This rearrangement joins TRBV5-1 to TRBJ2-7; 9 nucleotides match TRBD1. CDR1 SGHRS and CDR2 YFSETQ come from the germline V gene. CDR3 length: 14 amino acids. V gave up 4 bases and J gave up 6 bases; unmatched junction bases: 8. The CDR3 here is CASSTRDRDGEQYF. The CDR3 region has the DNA TGCGCCAGCAGCACCCGGGACAGGGATGGCGAGCAGTACTTC.

The CDR3 protein is CASSFEGGNGYTF. In nucleotides, the CDR3 is TGCGCCAGCAGCTTCGAAGGAGGAAACGGCTACACCTTC. The V call is TRBV5-1, the J call TRBJ1-2; unclear D gene. Trimming shortened V by 2 bases and J by 8 bases, and 13 bases separated the two germline ends. Germline V gene lookup returns CDR1 SGHRS and CDR2 YFSETQ. This CDR3 comprises 13 residues.

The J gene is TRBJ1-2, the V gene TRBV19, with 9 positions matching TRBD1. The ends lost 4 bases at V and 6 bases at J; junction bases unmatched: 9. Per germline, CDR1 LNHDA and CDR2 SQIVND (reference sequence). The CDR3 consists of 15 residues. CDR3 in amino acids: CASSKGLGTGNGYTF. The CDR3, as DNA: TGTGCCAGTAGTAAGGGGCTCGGGACAGGGAATGGCTACACCTTC. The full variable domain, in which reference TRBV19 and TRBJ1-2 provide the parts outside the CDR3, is DGGITQSPKYLFRKEGQNVTLSCEQNLNHDAMYWYRQDPGQGLRLIYYSQIVNDFQKGDIAEGYSVSREKKESFPLTVTSAQKNPTAFYLCASSKGLGTGNGYTFGSGTRLTVV.

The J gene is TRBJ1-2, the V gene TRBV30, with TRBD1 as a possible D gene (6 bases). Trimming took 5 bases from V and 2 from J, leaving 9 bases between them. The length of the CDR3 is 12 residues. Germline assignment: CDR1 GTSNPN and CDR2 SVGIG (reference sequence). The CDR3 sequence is CAWAGANYGYTF. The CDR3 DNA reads TGTGCCTGGGCAGGGGCCAACTATGGCTACACCTTC.

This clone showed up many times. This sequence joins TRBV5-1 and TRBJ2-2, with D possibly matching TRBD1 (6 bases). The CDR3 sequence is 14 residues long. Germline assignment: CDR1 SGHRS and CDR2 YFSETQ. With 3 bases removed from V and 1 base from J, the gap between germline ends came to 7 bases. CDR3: CASSSGQNTGELFF. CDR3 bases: TGCGCCAGCAGCTCGGGACAGAACACCGGGGAGCTGTTTTTT.

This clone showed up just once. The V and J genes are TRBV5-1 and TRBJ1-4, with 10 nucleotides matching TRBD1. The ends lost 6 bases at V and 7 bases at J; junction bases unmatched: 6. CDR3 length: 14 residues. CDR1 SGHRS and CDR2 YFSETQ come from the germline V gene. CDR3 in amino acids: CASNLGTGAEKLFF. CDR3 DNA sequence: TGCGCCAGCAACCTTGGGACAGGGGCTGAAAAACTGTTTTTT.

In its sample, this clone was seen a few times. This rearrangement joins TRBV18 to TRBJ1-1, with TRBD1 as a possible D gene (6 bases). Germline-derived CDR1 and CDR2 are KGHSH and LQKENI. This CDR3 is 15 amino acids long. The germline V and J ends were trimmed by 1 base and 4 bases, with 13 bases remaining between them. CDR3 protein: CASSPQGVGSTEAFF. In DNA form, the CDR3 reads TGTGCCAGCTCACCACAGGGGGTGGGTAGCACTGAAGCTTTCTTT.

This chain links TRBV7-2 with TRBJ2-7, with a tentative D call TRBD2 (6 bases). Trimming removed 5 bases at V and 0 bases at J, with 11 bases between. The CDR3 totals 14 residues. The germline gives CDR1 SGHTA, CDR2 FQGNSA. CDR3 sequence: CASSRDSYSYEQYF. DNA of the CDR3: TGTGCCAGCAGCCGGGACTCCTACTCCTACGAGCAGTACTTC. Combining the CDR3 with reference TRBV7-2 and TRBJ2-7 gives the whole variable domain GAGVSQSPSNKVTEKGKDVELRCDPISGHTALYWYRQSLGQGLEFLIYFQGNSAPDKSGLPSDRFSAERTGGSVSTLTIQRTQQEDSAVYLCASSRDSYSYEQYFGPGTRLTVT.